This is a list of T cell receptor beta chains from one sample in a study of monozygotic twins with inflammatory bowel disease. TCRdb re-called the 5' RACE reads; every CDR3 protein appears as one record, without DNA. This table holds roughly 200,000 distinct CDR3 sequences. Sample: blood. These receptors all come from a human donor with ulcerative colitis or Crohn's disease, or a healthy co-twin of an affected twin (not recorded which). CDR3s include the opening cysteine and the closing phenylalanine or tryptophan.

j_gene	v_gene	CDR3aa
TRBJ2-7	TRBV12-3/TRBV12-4	CASSYQTAYEQYF
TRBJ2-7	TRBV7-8	CASSLAVGHYEQYF
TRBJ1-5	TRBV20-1	CSARDQNNNQPQHF
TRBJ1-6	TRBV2	CASRAGRESPLHF
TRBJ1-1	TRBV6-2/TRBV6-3	CASSYWVMNTEAFF
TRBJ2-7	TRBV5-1	CASAPGTTRGEQYF
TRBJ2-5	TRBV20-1	CSARDNRDRAYQETQYF
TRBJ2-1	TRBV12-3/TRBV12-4	CASSLVPSGGDEQFF
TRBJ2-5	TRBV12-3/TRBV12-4	CASSWLLETQYF
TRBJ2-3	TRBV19	CASSPRLAGADTQYF
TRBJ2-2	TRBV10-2	CATTRGLAGPSGELFF
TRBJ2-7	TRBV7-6	CASSLESAGDFREQYF
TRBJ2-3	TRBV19	CASRAIAWSTDTQYF
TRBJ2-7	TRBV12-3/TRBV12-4	CASSPVSGTRTSYEQYF
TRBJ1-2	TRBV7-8	CASSLTSGTARNYGYTF